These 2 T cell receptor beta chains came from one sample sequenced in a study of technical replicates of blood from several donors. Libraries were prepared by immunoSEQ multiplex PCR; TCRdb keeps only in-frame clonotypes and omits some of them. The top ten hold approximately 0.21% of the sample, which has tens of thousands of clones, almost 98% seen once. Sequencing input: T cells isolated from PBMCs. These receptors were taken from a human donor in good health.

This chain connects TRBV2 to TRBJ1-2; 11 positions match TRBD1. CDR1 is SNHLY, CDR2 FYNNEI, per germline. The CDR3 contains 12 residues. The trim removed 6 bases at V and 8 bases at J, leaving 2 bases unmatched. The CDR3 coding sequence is TGTGCCAGCAGGGGACAGGGGGGGGGCTACACCTTC. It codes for CASRGQGGGYTF.

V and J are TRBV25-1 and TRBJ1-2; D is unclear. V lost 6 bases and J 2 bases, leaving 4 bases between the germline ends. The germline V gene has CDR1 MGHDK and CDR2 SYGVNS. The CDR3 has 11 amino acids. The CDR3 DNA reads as TGTGCCAGCAGAACAAACTATGGCTACACCTTC. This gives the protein CASRTNYGYTF.